The entry that follows covers one TCR beta chain sequence. No antigen is known for it. Base-call qualities are not available, and no considerably larger clone is one nucleotide away. Deep-resolution immunoSEQ TCR-beta sequencing was performed on DNA from uncultured naive and memory CD4+ T cells. Regarding the original processing steps: During preprocessing, nonproductive sequences were removed, along with CDR3s that did not begin with C, did not end with F or W, or were shorter than 7 amino acids. Cultured and uncultured naive and memory CD4+ repertoires were searched for CDR3s previously identified as spike- and CEF-reactive. CDR3 homology was measured as pairwise Levenshtein distance, computed with the stringdist R package after trimming three terminal residues from each end. TCRdb's version of the immuneACCESS table is confined to in-frame rearrangements and falls short of the full clone set. An unresolved V gene accounts for under half of the shortfall where checked; the remainder is of unknown origin. V, J and clone size are taken as reported in that table, and D and trimming were inferred from the DNA itself. This sample has about 64,000 clones in its table, and 94% of those were observed once. The ten most abundant clones make up about 0.14% of the sample.

Reading from cysteine to phenylalanine, the CDR3 counts 17 amino acids. The CDR3 DNA has 51 bases and is translated from base 1. The V and J ends are trimmed by 3 bases and 0 bases, leaving 14 bases between them. The germline V gene (reference sequence) supplies CDR1 LNHDA and CDR2 SQIVND. This sample stems from a study of CD4 T cells in relation to SARS-CoV-2 and coronaviruses (dated by TCRdb to about 2021). A note on the overall study: Using patient-derived lymphoblastoid cell lines, the shared crossreactive spike epitopes were mapped to their HLA restriction. The Adaptive Biotechnologies TCR-sequencing kit was used to sequence samples from three pre-COVID donors and the naive versus memory experiments, while other data came from Illumina-based sequencing. A different TCR-beta assay, based on Illumina, was used to sequence expansion assays from other donors in the study. At the level of individual TCR clonotypes, the study measured memory CD4+ T cell crossreactivity between SARS-CoV-2 spike protein and common cold coronavirus spike proteins.

CD4+ T cells from unexposed donors were collected before the COVID-19 pandemic (2011-2018). Naive and memory CD4+ T cells were separated from cryopreserved PBMCs through CD4 enrichment, which was followed by EasySep naive CD4+ T cell enrichment. Leukapheresis product for the unexposed donors was bought commercially. Ficoll-Paque PLUS gradient centrifugation was used to isolate PBMCs from either whole blood or leukapheresis product. PBMCs were either cryopreserved at -140 degrees C or used fresh in the expansion assay. The QIAamp Micro DNA Kit was used to extract genomic DNA from the CD4+ T cells. Study-wide findings and limitations: Roughly 60% of donors had memory CD4+ clonotypes that crossrecognized SARS-CoV-2 and at least one common cold coronavirus spike. Pre-pandemic and post-infection samples were not both contributed by any donor, so tracing of the source of pre-existing responses was limited. Small numbers of patients and of tested TCRs were a limitation of the study. Significantly weaker SARS-CoV-2-driven expansion was shown by crossreactive clones than by monoreactive clones, consistent with antigenic imprinting. Since the crossreactivity analysis centred on spike protein, crossreactivity against other viral proteins was not assessed. Sequencing naive versus memory cells indicated that the assay picks up memory recall responses, not primary responses primed during culture.

The sequence derives from a human donor in good health. The sample taken for sequencing was naive CD4+ T cells from PBMCs. The cell subset or site label, read with the paper, signifies: naive CD4+ T cells isolated by negative enrichment. The chain uses TRBV19 and TRBJ2-2, with an unclear D gene assignment. This receptor carries the CDR3 CASSIFLGASNTGELFF. The DNA reads TGTGCCAGTAGTATTTTTCTCGGCGCCTCGAACACCGGGGAGCTGTTTTTT.